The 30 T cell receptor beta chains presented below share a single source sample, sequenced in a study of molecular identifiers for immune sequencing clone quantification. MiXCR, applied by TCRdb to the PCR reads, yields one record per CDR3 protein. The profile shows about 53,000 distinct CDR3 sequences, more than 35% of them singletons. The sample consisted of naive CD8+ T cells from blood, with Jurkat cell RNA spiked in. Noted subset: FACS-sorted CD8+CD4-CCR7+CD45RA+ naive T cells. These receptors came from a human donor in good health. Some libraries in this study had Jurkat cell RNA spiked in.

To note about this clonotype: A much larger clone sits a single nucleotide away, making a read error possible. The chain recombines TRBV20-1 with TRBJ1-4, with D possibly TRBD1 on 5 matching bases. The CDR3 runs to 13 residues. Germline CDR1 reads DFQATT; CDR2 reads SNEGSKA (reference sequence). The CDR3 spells CSAPTATNEKLYF. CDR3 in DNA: TGCAGTGCGCCGACAGCAACTAATGAAAAACTGTATTTT.

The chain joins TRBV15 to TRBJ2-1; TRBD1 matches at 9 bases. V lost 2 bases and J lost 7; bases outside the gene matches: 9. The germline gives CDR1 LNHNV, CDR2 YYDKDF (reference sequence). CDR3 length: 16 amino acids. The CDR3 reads CATSRPGQGLRNEQFF. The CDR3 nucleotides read TGTGCCACCAGCAGACCGGGACAGGGTCTAAGAAATGAGCAGTTCTTC.

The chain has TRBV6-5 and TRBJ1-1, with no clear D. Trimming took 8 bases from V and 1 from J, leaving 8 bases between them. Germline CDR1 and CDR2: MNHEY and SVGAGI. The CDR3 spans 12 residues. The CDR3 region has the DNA TGTGCCAGCTGCCAGCCGAACACTGAAGCTTTCTTT. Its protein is CASCQPNTEAFF.

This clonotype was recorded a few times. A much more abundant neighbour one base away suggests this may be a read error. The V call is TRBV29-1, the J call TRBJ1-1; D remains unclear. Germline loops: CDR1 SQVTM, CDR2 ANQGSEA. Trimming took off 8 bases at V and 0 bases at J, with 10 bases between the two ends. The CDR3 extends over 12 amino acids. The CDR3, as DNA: TGCAGCTTTGGCAGGTTGAACACTGAAGCTTTCTTT. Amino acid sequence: CSFGRLNTEAFF. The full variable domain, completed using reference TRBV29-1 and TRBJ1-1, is SAVISQKPSRDICQRGTSLTIQCQVDSQVTMMFWYRQQPGQSLTLIATANQGSEATYESGFVIDKFPISRPNLTFSTLTVSNMSPEDSSIYLCSFGRLNTEAFFGQGTRLTVV.

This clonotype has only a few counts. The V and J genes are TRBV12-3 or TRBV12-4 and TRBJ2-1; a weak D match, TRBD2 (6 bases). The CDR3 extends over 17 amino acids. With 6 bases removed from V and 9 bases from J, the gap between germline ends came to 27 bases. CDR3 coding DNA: TGTGCCAGCAGCCGTGGCCTGGTAGGAGGGGCCTGGGGTGAGCAGTTCTTC. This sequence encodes CASSRGLVGGAWGEQFF.

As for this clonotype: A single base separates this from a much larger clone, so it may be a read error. Here the CDR3 reads CSVRRGFTTEAIF. The CDR3 DNA reads TGCAGCGTTCGGCGGGGGTTTACCACTGAAGCTATCTTT. The rearrangement uses TRBV29-1 and TRBJ1-1; a weak D match, TRBD1 (5 bases). Germline V lookup: CDR1 SQVTM, CDR2 ANQGSEA. CDR3 length: 13 amino acids.

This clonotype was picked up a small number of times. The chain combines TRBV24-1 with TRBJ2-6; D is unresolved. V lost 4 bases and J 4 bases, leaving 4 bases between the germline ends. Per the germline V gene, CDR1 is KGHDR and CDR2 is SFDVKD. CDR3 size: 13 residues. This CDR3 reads CATSEGGANVLTF. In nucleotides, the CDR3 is TGTGCCACCAGTGAGGGAGGGGCCAACGTCCTGACTTTC.

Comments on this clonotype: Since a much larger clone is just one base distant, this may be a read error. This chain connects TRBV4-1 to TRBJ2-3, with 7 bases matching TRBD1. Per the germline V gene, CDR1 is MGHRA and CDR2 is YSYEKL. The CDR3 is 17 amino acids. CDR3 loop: CASSQQPRGPEGETQNF. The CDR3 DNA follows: TGCGCCAGCAGCCAACAGCCTAGGGGGCCCGAGGGAGAGACGCAGAATTTT.

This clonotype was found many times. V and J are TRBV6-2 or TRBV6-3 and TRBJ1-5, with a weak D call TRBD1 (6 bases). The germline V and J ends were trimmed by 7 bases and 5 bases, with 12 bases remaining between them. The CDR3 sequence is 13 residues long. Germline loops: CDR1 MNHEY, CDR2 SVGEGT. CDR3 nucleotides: TGTGCCAGCAATACAGGGAAGGATCAGCCCCAGCATTTT. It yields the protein CASNTGKDQPQHF.

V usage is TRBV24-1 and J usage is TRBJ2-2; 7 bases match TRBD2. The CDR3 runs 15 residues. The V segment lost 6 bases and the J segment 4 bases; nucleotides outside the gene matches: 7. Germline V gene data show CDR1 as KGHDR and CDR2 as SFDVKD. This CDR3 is CATSSGTRTTGELFF. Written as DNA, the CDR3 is TGTGCCACCAGTAGCGGGACTCGGACCACCGGGGAGCTGTTTTTT.

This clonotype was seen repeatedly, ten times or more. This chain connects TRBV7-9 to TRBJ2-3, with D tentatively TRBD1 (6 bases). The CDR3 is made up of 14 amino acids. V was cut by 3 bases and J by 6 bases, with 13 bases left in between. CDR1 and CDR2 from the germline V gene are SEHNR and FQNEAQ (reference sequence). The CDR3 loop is CASSLHREYDTQYF. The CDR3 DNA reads TGTGCCAGCAGCTTGCACAGGGAATATGATACGCAGTATTTT. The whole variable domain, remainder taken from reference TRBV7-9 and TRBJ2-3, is DTGVSQNPRHKITKRGQNVTFRCDPISEHNRLYWYRQTLGQGPEFLTYFQNEAQLEKSRLLSDRFSAERPKGSFSTLEIQRTEQGDSAMYLCASSLHREYDTQYFGPGTRLTVL.

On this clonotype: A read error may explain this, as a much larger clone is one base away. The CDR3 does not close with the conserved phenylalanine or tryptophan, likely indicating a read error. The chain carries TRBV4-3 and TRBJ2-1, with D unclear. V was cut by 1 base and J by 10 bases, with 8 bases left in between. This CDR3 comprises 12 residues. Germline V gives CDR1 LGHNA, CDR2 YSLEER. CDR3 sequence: CASSQGSIEQFL. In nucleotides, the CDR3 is TGCGCCAGCAGCCAAGGGTCTATAGAGCAGTTCCTC.

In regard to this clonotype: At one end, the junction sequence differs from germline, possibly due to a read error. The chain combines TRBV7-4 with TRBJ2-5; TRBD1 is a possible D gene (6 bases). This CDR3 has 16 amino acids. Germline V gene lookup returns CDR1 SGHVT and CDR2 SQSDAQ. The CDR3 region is CASTPRCGQPQETQHF. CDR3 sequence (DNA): TGTGCCAGCACCCCCAGATGTGGACAGCCGCAAGAGACCCAGCACTTC.

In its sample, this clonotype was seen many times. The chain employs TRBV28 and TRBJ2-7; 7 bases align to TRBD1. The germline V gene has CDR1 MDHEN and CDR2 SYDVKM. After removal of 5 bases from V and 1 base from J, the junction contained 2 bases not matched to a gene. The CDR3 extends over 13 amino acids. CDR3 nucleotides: TGTGCCAGCAGTCTGGGACAGTCCTACGAGCAGTACTTC. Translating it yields CASSLGQSYEQYF.

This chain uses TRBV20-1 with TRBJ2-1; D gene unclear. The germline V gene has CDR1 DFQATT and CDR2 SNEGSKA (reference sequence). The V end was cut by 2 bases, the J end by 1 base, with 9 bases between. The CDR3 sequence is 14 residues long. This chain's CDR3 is CSARPDPSYNEQFF. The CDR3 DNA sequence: TGCAGTGCTAGACCTGACCCTTCCTACAATGAGCAGTTCTTC.

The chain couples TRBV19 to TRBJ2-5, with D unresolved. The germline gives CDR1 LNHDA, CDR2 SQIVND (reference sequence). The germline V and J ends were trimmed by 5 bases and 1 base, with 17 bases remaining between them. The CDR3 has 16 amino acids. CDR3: CASSPGFSISQETQYF. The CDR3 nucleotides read TGTGCCAGTAGTCCCGGATTTTCAATCTCCCAAGAGACCCAGTACTTC.

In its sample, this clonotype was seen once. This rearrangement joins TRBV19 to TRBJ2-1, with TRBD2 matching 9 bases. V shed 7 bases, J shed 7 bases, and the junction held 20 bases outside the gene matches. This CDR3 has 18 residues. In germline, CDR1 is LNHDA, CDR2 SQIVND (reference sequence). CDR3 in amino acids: CASTIKGGLAGFGNEQFF. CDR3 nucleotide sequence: TGTGCCAGTACCATCAAAGGGGGTCTAGCGGGATTTGGGAATGAGCAGTTCTTC.

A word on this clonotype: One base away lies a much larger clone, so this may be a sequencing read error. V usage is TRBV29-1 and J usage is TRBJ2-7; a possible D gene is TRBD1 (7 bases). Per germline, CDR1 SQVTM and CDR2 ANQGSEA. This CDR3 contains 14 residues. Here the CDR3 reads CSAEDAGQNYEQYF. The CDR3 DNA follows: TGCAGCGCTGAAGACGCGGGACAGAACTACGAGCAGTACTTC.

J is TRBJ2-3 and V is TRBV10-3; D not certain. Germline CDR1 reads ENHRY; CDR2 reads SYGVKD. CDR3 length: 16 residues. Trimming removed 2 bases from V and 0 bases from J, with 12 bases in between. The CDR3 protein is CAISEASASSTDTQYF. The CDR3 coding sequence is TGTGCCATCAGTGAGGCCAGCGCTTCTAGCACAGATACGCAGTATTTT.

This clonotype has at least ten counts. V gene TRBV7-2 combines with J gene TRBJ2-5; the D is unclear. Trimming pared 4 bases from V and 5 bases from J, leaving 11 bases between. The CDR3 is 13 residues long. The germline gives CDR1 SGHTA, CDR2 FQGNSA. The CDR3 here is CASSSPIGETQYF. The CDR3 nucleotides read TGTGCCAGCAGCTCCCCAATAGGGGAGACCCAGTACTTC. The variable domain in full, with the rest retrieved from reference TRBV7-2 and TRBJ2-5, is GAGVSQSPSNKVTEKGKDVELRCDPISGHTALYWYRQSLGQGLEFLIYFQGNSAPDKSGLPSDRFSAERTGGSVSTLTIQRTQQEDSAVYLCASSSPIGETQYFGPGTRLLVL.

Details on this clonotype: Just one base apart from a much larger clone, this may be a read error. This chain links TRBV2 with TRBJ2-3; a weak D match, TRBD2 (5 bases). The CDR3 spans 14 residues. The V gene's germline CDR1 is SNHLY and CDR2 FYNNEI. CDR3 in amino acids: CAGLGSSSTATQYF. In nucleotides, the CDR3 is TGTGCCGGCCTAGGATCCTCTAGCACAGCTACGCAGTATTTT.

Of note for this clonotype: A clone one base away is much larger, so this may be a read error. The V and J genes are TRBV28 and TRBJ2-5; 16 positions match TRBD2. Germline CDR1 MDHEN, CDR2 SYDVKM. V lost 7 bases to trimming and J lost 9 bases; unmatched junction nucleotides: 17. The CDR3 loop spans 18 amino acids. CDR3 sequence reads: CASTFLGLAGGPVEPQYF. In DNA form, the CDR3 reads TGTGCCAGCACTTTTTTGGGACTAGCGGGAGGGCCTGTGGAGCCCCAGTACTTC.

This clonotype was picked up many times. CDR3 nucleotide sequence: TGTGCCAGCAGCTTAGACTGGCAGGGGGCGAGCACAGATACGCAGTATTTT. Translating it yields CASSLDWQGASTDTQYF. The rearrangement joins TRBV7-8 to TRBJ2-3, with 8 bases lining up with TRBD1. This CDR3 spans 17 amino acids. V lost 1 base to trimming and J lost 0 bases; unmatched junction nucleotides: 6. Germline values: CDR1 SGHVS, CDR2 FQNEAQ.

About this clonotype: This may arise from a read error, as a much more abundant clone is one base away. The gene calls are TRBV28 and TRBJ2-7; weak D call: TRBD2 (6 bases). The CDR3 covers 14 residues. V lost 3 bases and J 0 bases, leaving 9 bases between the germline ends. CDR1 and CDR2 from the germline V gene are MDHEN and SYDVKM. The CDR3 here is CASSLWDCSYEQYF. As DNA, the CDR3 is TGTGCCAGCAGTTTGTGGGACTGCTCCTACGAGCAGTACTTC.

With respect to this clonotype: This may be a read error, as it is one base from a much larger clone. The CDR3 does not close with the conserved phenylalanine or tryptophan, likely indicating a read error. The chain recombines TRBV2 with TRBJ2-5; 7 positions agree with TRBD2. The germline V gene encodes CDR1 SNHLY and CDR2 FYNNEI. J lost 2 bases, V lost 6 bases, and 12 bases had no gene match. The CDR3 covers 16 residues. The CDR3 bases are TGTGCCAGCAGGGCCGGGCCTAGCGGAAGTCAAGAGACCCAGTACTAC. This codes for CASRAGPSGSQETQYY.

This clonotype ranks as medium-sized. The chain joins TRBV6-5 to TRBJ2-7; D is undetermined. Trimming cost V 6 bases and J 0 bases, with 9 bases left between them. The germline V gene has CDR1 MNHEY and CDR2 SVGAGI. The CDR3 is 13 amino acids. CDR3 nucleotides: TGTGCCAGCAGCCTCGGGTCCTCCTACGAGCAGTACTTC. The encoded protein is CASSLGSSYEQYF.

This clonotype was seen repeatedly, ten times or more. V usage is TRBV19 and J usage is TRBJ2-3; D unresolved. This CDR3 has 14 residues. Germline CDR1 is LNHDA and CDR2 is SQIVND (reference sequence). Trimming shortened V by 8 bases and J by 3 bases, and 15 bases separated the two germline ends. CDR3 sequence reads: CASSPILGTDTQYF. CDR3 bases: TGTGCCAGTTCGCCAATCTTAGGGACAGATACGCAGTATTTT. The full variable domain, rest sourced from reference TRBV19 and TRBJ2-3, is DGGITQSPKYLFRKEGQNVTLSCEQNLNHDAMYWYRQDPGQGLRLIYYSQIVNDFQKGDIAEGYSVSREKKESFPLTVTSAQKNPTAFYLCASSPILGTDTQYFGPGTRLTVL.

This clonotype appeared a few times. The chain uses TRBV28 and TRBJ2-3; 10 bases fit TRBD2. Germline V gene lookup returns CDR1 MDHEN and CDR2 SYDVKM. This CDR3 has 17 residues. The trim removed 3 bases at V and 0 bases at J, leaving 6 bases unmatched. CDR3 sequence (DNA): TGTGCCAGCAGTTTCGACCTGACTAGCGGGAGCACAGATACGCAGTATTTT. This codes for CASSFDLTSGSTDTQYF.

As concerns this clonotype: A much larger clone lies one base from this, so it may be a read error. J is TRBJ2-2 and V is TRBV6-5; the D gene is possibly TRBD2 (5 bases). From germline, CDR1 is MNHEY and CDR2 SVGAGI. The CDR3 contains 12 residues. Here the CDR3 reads CASTTDTGELIF. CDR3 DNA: TGTGCCAGCACTACAGATACCGGGGAGCTGATTTTT.

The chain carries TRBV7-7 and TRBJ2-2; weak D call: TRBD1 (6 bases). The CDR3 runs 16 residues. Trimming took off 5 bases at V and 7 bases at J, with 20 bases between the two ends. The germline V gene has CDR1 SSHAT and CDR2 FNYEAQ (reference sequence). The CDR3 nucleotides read TGTGCCAGCAGCCCAGGGACAAGACCTTCACGCGGGGAGCTGTTTTTT. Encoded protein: CASSPGTRPSRGELFF.